Each of the 32 T cell receptor beta chains below was sequenced from the same sample in a study of cytomegalovirus exposure and HLA in healthy donors. It was with 60 Vbeta and 13 Jbeta primers that the PCR ran. The assay was immunoSEQ multiplex PCR, and TCRdb's table has in-frame clones only and misses some. The repertoire table contains about 50,000 clones. The sample taken for sequencing was PBMCs. These receptors all come from a woman in her sixties in good health and CMV-seropositive.

This chain connects TRBV5-1 to TRBJ1-4; D is unresolved. V lost 1 base, J lost 8 bases, and 12 bases lay in between. The length of the CDR3 is 14 residues. CDR1 is SGHRS and CDR2 is YFSETQ in the germline V gene. For the CDR3, the DNA is TGCGCCAGCAGCTTGCGCCTGCCGGAGGAAAAACTGTTTTTT. It codes for CASSLRLPEEKLFF.

The chain combines TRBV5-1 with TRBJ1-1; 10 bases are shared with TRBD1. J gave up 4 bases and V 7 bases, and 4 bases lay outside the gene matches. Germline V gene lookup returns CDR1 SGHRS and CDR2 YFSETQ. The CDR3 runs to 13 residues. DNA of the CDR3: TGCGCCAGCCAAGGACAGGGGGGCACTGAAGCTTTCTTT. This encodes CASQGQGGTEAFF.

This sequence joins TRBV6-5 and TRBJ2-1; D may be TRBD2 (7 bases). Germline V gene sequence: CDR1 MNHEY, CDR2 SVGAGI. The CDR3 is 15 amino acids. Trimming removed 4 bases at V and 7 bases at J, with 17 bases between. The DNA of the CDR3 is TGTGCCAGCAGTTGGGGGCTAGCGGTAAGGAATGAGCAGTTCTTC. Its translation is CASSWGLAVRNEQFF.

The chain employs TRBV19 and TRBJ1-2; weak D call: TRBD1 (5 bases). This CDR3 is 13 amino acids long. Deletions cut 11 bases from V and 4 bases from J, with 17 bases between. Germline V gene sequence: CDR1 LNHDA, CDR2 SQIVND (reference sequence). In DNA form, the CDR3 reads TGTGCCTCGGTCGGGGGGAACGCCTATGGCTACACCTTC. This sequence encodes CASVGGNAYGYTF.

The CDR3: CATSTGGTEAFF. CDR3 sequence (DNA): TGTGCCACCTCGACAGGGGGCACTGAAGCTTTCTTT. This chain connects TRBV6-1 to TRBJ1-1; 9 bases align to TRBD1. This CDR3 has 12 residues. The J segment lost 4 bases and the V segment lost 10 bases, leaving 4 bases of the junction unmatched. Germline V gene data show CDR1 as MNHNS and CDR2 as SASEGT.

The chain couples TRBV4-1 to TRBJ2-3; 7 nucleotides line up with TRBD2. Germline trimming cut 1 base from V and 3 bases from J; bases unmatched to any gene: 4. Germline CDR1 reads MGHRA; CDR2 reads YSYEKL. CDR3 length: 15 residues. In DNA form, the CDR3 reads TGCGCCAGCAGCCAAGGGCCAGCGGGGACAGATACGCAGTATTTT. It specifies CASSQGPAGTDTQYF.

This chain links TRBV14 with TRBJ1-4; a weak D match, TRBD1 (5 bases). The V gene lost 4 bases and the J gene lost 4 bases, with 13 bases spanning the gap. Germline V gene data show CDR1 as SGHDN and CDR2 as FVKESK. The CDR3 contains 15 residues. The CDR3 DNA reads TGTGCCAGCAGCCGTTTGGGACTGGATAATGAAAAACTGTTTTTT. Translation: CASSRLGLDNEKLFF.

This chain links TRBV6-5 with TRBJ1-2, with 8 bases that match TRBD1. From germline, CDR1 is MNHEY and CDR2 SVGAGI. The CDR3 covers 14 residues. J was trimmed by 8 bases and V by 7 bases; bases with no gene match: 12. CDR3 sequence (DNA): TGTGCCAGCACCCCGGACAGGGATGGACGCGGCTACACCTTC. Translated: CASTPDRDGRGYTF.

The V and J genes are TRBV5-1 and TRBJ2-6, with D possibly being TRBD2 (5 bases). Deletions cut 6 bases from V and 4 bases from J, with 20 bases between. CDR1 is SGHRS, CDR2 YFSETQ, per germline. The CDR3 spans 17 residues. Here the CDR3 reads CASNLEAATGGANVLTF. The CDR3 DNA reads as TGCGCCAGCAATCTGGAGGCTGCGACGGGCGGGGCCAACGTCCTGACTTTC.

The chain has TRBV18 and TRBJ1-5; possible D gene TRBD1, 6 bases. The CDR3 sequence is 15 residues long. Germline V CDR1 and CDR2: KGHSH, LQKENI. Trimming removed 3 bases from V and 1 base from J, with 10 bases in between. The CDR3 DNA reads as TGTGCCAGCTCACCTGTGACAGGCAGCAATCAGCCCCAGCATTTT. This translates into CASSPVTGSNQPQHF.

V gene TRBV7-2 combines with J gene TRBJ1-3, with D hard to call. CDR1 is SGHTA and CDR2 is FQGNSA in the germline V gene. There are 13 residues in the CDR3. V was clipped by 2 bases and J by 7 bases, with 9 bases between them. CDR3 sequence reads: CASSLSPLNTIYF. CDR3 nucleotides: TGTGCCAGCAGCTTAAGCCCCCTGAACACCATATATTTT.

This chain joins TRBV7-8 and TRBJ1-3; perhaps TRBD1 as D (6 bases). This CDR3 comprises 15 residues. V was shortened by 2 bases and J by 8 bases, with 16 bases between the two germline ends. Germline V CDR1 and CDR2: SGHVS, FQNEAQ. This chain's CDR3 is CASSLPLQGRDTIYF. CDR3 bases: TGTGCCAGCAGCTTACCCCTACAGGGTCGGGACACCATATATTTT.

The V and J genes are TRBV6-5 and TRBJ2-7, with 9 nucleotides matching TRBD1. Germline lookup yields CDR1 MNHEY and CDR2 SVGAGI. The CDR3 runs to 15 residues. V was clipped by 2 bases and J by 2 bases; unmatched bases: 4. CDR3 amino acids: CASSYRTGATYEQYF. CDR3 DNA: TGTGCCAGCAGTTACCGGACAGGGGCGACCTACGAGCAGTACTTC.

The CDR3 nucleotides are TGCAGCGCCTCGACAGGGGTGGGGGTAAACTATGGCTACACCTTC. Residues: CSASTGVGVNYGYTF. The rearrangement joins TRBV29-1 to TRBJ1-2; TRBD1 matches 8 bases. The CDR3 consists of 15 residues. With 7 bases clipped from V and 2 bases from J, the junction kept 12 bases outside the gene matches. In germline, CDR1 is SQVTM, CDR2 ANQGSEA.

The rearrangement links TRBV5-1 to TRBJ2-1; 9 nucleotides line up with TRBD2. V gave up 4 bases and J gave up 9 bases; unmatched junction bases: 8. The CDR3 extends over 14 amino acids. The germline gives CDR1 SGHRS, CDR2 YFSETQ. CDR3 sequence (DNA): TGCGCCAGCAGCAGCGCGGGGGGGCGGGGTGAGCAGTTCTTC. Translated: CASSSAGGRGEQFF.

The chain joins TRBV6-5 to TRBJ1-5; D uncertain. Trimming removed 2 bases from V and 7 bases from J, with 12 bases in between. CDR1 is MNHEY and CDR2 is SVGAGI in the germline V gene. The CDR3 length is 14 residues. The CDR3 spells CASSYREGGQPQHF. The CDR3 DNA sequence: TGTGCCAGCAGTTACCGGGAGGGAGGGCAGCCCCAGCATTTT.

CDR3 loop: CASSALAGGKADTQYF. CDR3 in DNA: TGTGCCAGCAGCGCCCTAGCGGGGGGAAAGGCAGATACGCAGTATTTT. The chain employs TRBV5-6 and TRBJ2-3; 11 bases align to TRBD2. V was pared by 4 bases and J by 4 bases, with 8 bases of the junction left unmatched. The CDR3 length is 16 residues. Germline-derived CDR1 and CDR2 are SGHDT and YYEEEE.

The gene calls are TRBV19 and TRBJ1-1; TRBD1 aligns across 8 bases. J lost 3 bases, V lost 9 bases, and 15 bases had no gene match. This CDR3 has 16 residues. CDR1 is LNHDA, CDR2 SQIVND, per germline (reference sequence). The CDR3 protein is CASLRTGMLIDTEAFF. CDR3 nucleotides: TGTGCCAGCCTGCGGACAGGGATGCTTATTGACACTGAAGCTTTCTTT.

The V and J genes are TRBV29-1 and TRBJ2-3, with TRBD1 matching 10 bases. Germline V gene lookup returns CDR1 SQVTM and CDR2 ANQGSEA. The CDR3 length is 12 residues. The V and J ends lost 7 bases and 3 bases, in that order; junction bases with no gene match: 1. The CDR3 bases are TGCAGCGGGGACAGGGGAACAGATACGCAGTATTTT. This gives the protein CSGDRGTDTQYF.

The chain carries TRBV10-3 and TRBJ1-5; D gene uncertain. The germline CDR1 and CDR2 sequences are ENHRY and SYGVKD. The CDR3 loop spans 15 amino acids. V gave up 3 bases and J gave up 3 bases, with 12 bases separating them. The CDR3 DNA follows: TGTGCCATCAGTGAACGGGGATTGGCCAATCAGCCCCAGCATTTT. Protein sequence: CAISERGLANQPQHF.

V and J are TRBV7-8 and TRBJ2-7; 7 nucleotides line up with TRBD1. This CDR3 region has 13 residues. The V segment lost 5 bases and the J segment 3 bases; nucleotides outside the gene matches: 4. Germline CDR1 reads SGHVS; CDR2 reads FQNEAQ. CDR3 amino acids: CASSLRQGYEQYF. CDR3 in DNA: TGTGCCAGCAGCCTTAGACAGGGCTACGAGCAGTACTTC. Full variable domain (rest looked up from reference TRBV7-8 and TRBJ2-7): GAGVSQSPRYKVAKRGQDVALRCDPISGHVSLFWYQQALGQGPEFLTYFQNEAQLDKSGLPSDRFFAERPEGSVSTLKIQRTQQEDSAVYLCASSLRQGYEQYFGPGTRLTVT.

The CDR3 DNA sequence: TGTGCCAGCTCACCACCGGACACCTCCTACGAGCAGTACTTC. Residues: CASSPPDTSYEQYF. The genes are TRBV18 and TRBJ2-7; TRBD1 might be the D (5 bases). Trimming took 0 bases from V and 0 from J, leaving 6 bases between them. From germline, CDR1 is KGHSH and CDR2 LQKENI. This CDR3 contains 14 residues.

The CDR3 region is CAWVGHYEQYF. CDR3 nucleotide sequence: TGTGCCTGGGTAGGACACTACGAGCAGTACTTC. V gene TRBV9 combines with J gene TRBJ2-7; TRBD1 might be the D (5 bases). The length of the CDR3 is 11 residues. Per the germline V gene, CDR1 is SGDLS and CDR2 is YYNGEE. Between the trimmed V and J ends, which lost 10 bases and 3 bases, there was a span of 11 bases.

The gene calls are TRBV4-1 and TRBJ2-7, with TRBD1 matching over 7 bases. There are 14 residues in the CDR3. V shed 2 bases, J shed 3 bases, and the junction held 4 bases outside the gene matches. From germline, CDR1 is MGHRA and CDR2 YSYEKL. The CDR3 is CASSQQTGIYEQYF. The CDR3 region has the DNA TGCGCCAGCAGCCAACAGACAGGGATCTACGAGCAGTACTTC.

The chain combines TRBV18 with TRBJ1-1; D remains ambiguous. CDR1 is KGHSH and CDR2 is LQKENI in the germline V gene. This CDR3 has 11 residues. Trimming removed 8 bases at V and 11 bases at J, with 15 bases between. The CDR3 reads CASAQALLAFF. Here the CDR3 DNA reads TGTGCCAGCGCTCAGGCCCTTCTGGCTTTCTTT.

The genes are TRBV2 and TRBJ2-5; 8 nucleotides align to TRBD2. The CDR3 totals 14 residues. Trimming removed 5 bases from V and 4 bases from J; junction bases left unmatched: 6. Germline V gene sequence: CDR1 SNHLY, CDR2 FYNNEI. The CDR3 sequence: CASSMGLERETQYF. CDR3 sequence (DNA): TGTGCCAGCAGTATGGGACTAGAGAGAGAGACCCAGTACTTC.

As for this clone: Distinct nucleotide sequences in the sample also encode this CDR3. The chain carries TRBV6-1 and TRBJ1-6, with 7 bases that match TRBD1. The CDR3 is made up of 14 amino acids. Trimming cost V 8 bases and J 8 bases; bases outside gene matches: 9. Germline V CDR1 and CDR2: MNHNS, SASEGT. CDR3 sequence (DNA): TGTGCCAGCGGGCCGACAGGGCTGGATTCACCCCTCCACTTT. Translating it yields CASGPTGLDSPLHF.

The DNA for the CDR3 is TGTGCCAGCAGCCGCGGGGGGGCCGATACGCAGTATTTT. As protein: CASSRGGADTQYF. The chain is built from TRBV6-5 and TRBJ2-3, with TRBD2 matching 9 bases. V lost 6 bases, J lost 6 bases, and 4 bases stayed unmatched. This CDR3 region has 13 residues. CDR1 is MNHEY and CDR2 is SVGAGI in the germline V gene.

The gene calls are TRBV7-2 and TRBJ1-1; D unresolved. Trimming took 5 bases from V and 5 from J, leaving 15 bases between them. The CDR3 is 14 amino acids. The germline V gene encodes CDR1 SGHTA and CDR2 FQGNSA. Written as DNA, the CDR3 is TGTGCCAGCAGCCCCAGGAGGGATTTTACTGAAGCTTTCTTT. Translated: CASSPRRDFTEAFF. Drawing the rest from reference TRBV7-2 and TRBJ1-1, the complete variable domain is GAGVSQSPSNKVTEKGKDVELRCDPISGHTALYWYRQSLGQGLEFLIYFQGNSAPDKSGLPSDRFSAERTGGSVSTLTIQRTQQEDSAVYLCASSPRRDFTEAFFGQGTRLTVV.

The rearrangement joins TRBV6-5 to TRBJ1-1; maybe TRBD1 (6 bases). With 0 bases removed from V and 8 bases from J, the gap between germline ends came to 16 bases. This CDR3 spans 15 amino acids. Per the germline V gene, CDR1 is MNHEY and CDR2 is SVGAGI. CDR3 sequence reads: CASSYSRTGFGEAFF. The CDR3 region has the DNA TGTGCCAGCAGTTACTCGAGAACAGGGTTTGGCGAAGCTTTCTTT.

The chain recombines TRBV2 with TRBJ1-5; D gene unclear. This CDR3 has 12 amino acids. The V end lost 3 bases, the J end lost 11 bases, and 11 bases lay between the germline ends. Germline CDR1 and CDR2: SNHLY and FYNNEI. CDR3 amino acids: CASSDTPLAQHF. The DNA for the CDR3 is TGTGCCAGCAGTGACACCCCTTTAGCCCAGCATTTT.

The rearrangement uses TRBV18 and TRBJ2-5; D is perhaps TRBD1 (6 bases). Germline values: CDR1 KGHSH, CDR2 LQKENI. V lost 6 bases and J lost 0, with 11 bases in between. The CDR3 totals 14 residues. For the CDR3, the DNA is TGTGCCAGCTCCCACGGACAGAACCAAGAGACCCAGTACTTC. It yields the protein CASSHGQNQETQYF. Filled out from reference TRBV18 and TRBJ2-5, the complete variable domain reads NAGVMQNPRHLVRRRGQEARLRCSPMKGHSHVYWYRQLPEEGLKFMVYLQKENIIDESGMPKERFSAEFPKEGPSILRIQQVVRGDSAAYFCASSHGQNQETQYFGPGTRLLVL.